The 24 T cell receptor beta chains presented below share a single source sample, sequenced in a study of shared clonotypes between healthy human individuals. Assay: immunoSEQ multiplex PCR; the TCRdb copy retains only in-frame clones and omits some. Of millions of clones in the sample, 85% to 95% were seen once. Sequencing was carried out using naive CD4+ T cells sorted from blood. Stated subset: CD45RA+ positively selected. The receptors shown here come from a man younger than 35 in good health.

This chain's CDR3 is CASSIPGQGYNEQFF. The DNA of the CDR3 is TGTGCCAGTAGTATACCCGGACAGGGGTACAATGAGCAGTTCTTC. The rearrangement joins TRBV19 to TRBJ2-1; 9 bases agree with TRBD1. This CDR3 spans 15 amino acids. CDR1 and CDR2 from the germline V gene are LNHDA and SQIVND (reference sequence). V lost 2 bases, J lost 4 bases, and 3 bases stayed unmatched.

The J gene is TRBJ1-5, the V gene TRBV2; D not certain. CDR1 and CDR2 from the germline V gene are SNHLY and FYNNEI. Trimming shortened V by 0 bases and J by 1 base, and 25 bases separated the two germline ends. The CDR3 loop spans 21 amino acids. The CDR3 protein is CASSEALVLGSSSRSNQPQHF. The CDR3 DNA reads as TGTGCCAGCAGTGAAGCGCTTGTTTTAGGGTCGAGTTCTCGAAGCAATCAGCCCCAGCATTTT. Based on the CDR3 plus reference TRBV2 and TRBJ1-5, the full variable domain is EPEVTQTPSHQVTQMGQEVILRCVPISNHLYFYWYRQILGQKVEFLVSFYNNEISEKSEIFDDQFSVERPDGSNFTLKIRSTKLEDSAMYFCASSEALVLGSSSRSNQPQHFGDGTRLSIL.

The sample holds one count of this clone. The V gene is TRBV10-3, the J gene TRBJ2-7; possible D gene TRBD2, 6 bases. The CDR3 covers 13 residues. The V gene's germline CDR1 is ENHRY and CDR2 SYGVKD. V lost 4 bases and J lost 9, with 16 bases in between. CDR3 DNA sequence: TGTGCCATCAGTGCAGACGATATCGGGGGGCAGTACTTC. Amino acid sequence: CAISADDIGGQYF.

The chain uses TRBV7-2 and TRBJ2-5, with D maybe TRBD2 (6 bases). CDR1 and CDR2 (germline): SGHTA, FQGNSA. Trimming removed 5 bases at V and 5 bases at J, with 21 bases between. This CDR3 region has 16 residues. The CDR3 bases are TGTGCCAGCAGCCCCACTATGGGGTTAGGAGGGGAGACCCAGTACTTC. The encoded protein is CASSPTMGLGGETQYF.

A single count supports this clone. J is TRBJ1-1 and V is TRBV7-3; D is possibly TRBD1 (6 bases). The CDR3 sequence is 13 residues long. V lost 5 bases, J lost 11 bases, and 18 bases lay in between. Looked up from germline, CDR1 is SGHTA and CDR2 is FQGTGA. The CDR3 loop reads CASSPGEGRKAFF. CDR3 nucleotide sequence: TGTGCCAGCAGCCCAGGGGAGGGTAGGAAGGCTTTCTTT.

Remarks on this clone: Other DNA sequences in this sample translate to the same CDR3. The chain carries TRBV10-3 and TRBJ1-3, with 10 nucleotides matching TRBD1. There are 15 residues in the CDR3. Germline V gives CDR1 ENHRY, CDR2 SYGVKD. V lost 4 bases to trimming and J lost 4 bases; unmatched junction nucleotides: 4. The CDR3 bases are TGTGCCATCAGTGGGACAGGGGGTCGAGGAAACACCATATATTTT. Translated: CAISGTGGRGNTIYF.

This clone was observed once. The CDR3 DNA follows: TGTGCCAGCAGCTTTAACGGGGGCATCTCTGGAAACACCATATATTTT. Amino acids: CASSFNGGISGNTIYF. The rearrangement joins TRBV5-7 to TRBJ1-3, with TRBD1 as a possible D gene (6 bases). TRBV5-7 is an ORF, with its function uncertain. CDR3 length: 16 amino acids. Trimming removed 2 bases at V and 0 bases at J, with 12 bases between.

The chain combines TRBV6-1 with TRBJ2-1; D possibly matches TRBD1 or TRBD2 (5 bases each). Germline V lookup: CDR1 MNHNS, CDR2 SASEGT. V was pared by 4 bases and J by 0 bases, with 10 bases between. The CDR3 sequence is 15 residues long. The CDR3: CASSVGTVSYNEQFF. DNA for the CDR3: TGTGCCAGCAGTGTAGGGACCGTCTCCTACAATGAGCAGTTCTTC.

This rearrangement joins TRBV30 to TRBJ2-1; D call uncertain. There are 15 residues in the CDR3. V lost 2 bases and J 0 bases, leaving 11 bases between the germline ends. Germline lookup yields CDR1 GTSNPN and CDR2 SVGIG (reference sequence). The CDR3 sequence is CAWSRATSSYNEQFF. CDR3 nucleotide sequence: TGTGCCTGGAGTCGAGCGACGAGCTCCTACAATGAGCAGTTCTTC.

The chain uses TRBV6-5 and TRBJ1-2, with a possible D match to TRBD1 (5 bases). The CDR3 runs 12 residues. The ends were cut back, 8 bases at V and 4 bases at J, with 11 bases in the middle. Looked up from germline, CDR1 is MNHEY and CDR2 is SVGAGI. CDR3 DNA sequence: TGTGCCAGCGGCCCTGGGGGCTATGGCTACACCTTC. The encoded protein is CASGPGGYGYTF.

The chain carries TRBV5-6 and TRBJ1-5; no reliable D call. This CDR3 is 14 amino acids long. Germline loops: CDR1 SGHDT, CDR2 YYEEEE. The V end lost 0 bases, the J end lost 6 bases, and 10 bases lay between the germline ends. CDR3 sequence reads: CASSLGQNLQPQHF. The CDR3 DNA is TGTGCCAGCAGCTTGGGCCAGAACCTTCAGCCCCAGCATTTT.

The rearrangement links TRBV6-9 to TRBJ2-1; 8 nucleotides align to TRBD2. Germline CDR1 MNHGY, CDR2 SVAAGI. V was pared by 9 bases and J by 8 bases, with 12 bases of the junction left unmatched. This CDR3 region has 14 residues. CDR3 nucleotides: TGTGCCAGAGGGGCCGGGACTAGGGGCCATGAGCAGTTCTTC. Translating gives CARGAGTRGHEQFF.

As regards this clone: The identical CDR3 is also encoded by other nucleotide sequences in the sample. The chain joins TRBV6-6 to TRBJ2-7, with TRBD2 as a possible D gene (6 bases). The CDR3 is 15 amino acids. The germline CDR1 and CDR2 sequences are MNHNY and SVGAGI (reference sequence). Trimming left V 0 bases short and J 0 bases short, with 9 bases between. CDR3 DNA sequence: TGTGCCAGCAGTTACTCGGGGGGAAGCTCCTACGAGCAGTACTTC. Translation gives CASSYSGGSSYEQYF.

This sequence joins TRBV4-1 and TRBJ1-6; TRBD1 agrees at 7 bases. The CDR3 totals 19 residues. The trim removed 1 base at V and 1 base at J, leaving 10 bases unmatched. The germline CDR1 and CDR2 sequences are MGHRA and YSYEKL. CDR3 nucleotides: TGCGCCAGCAGCCAAGCGCGGACAGGAGGGACGTCCTATAATTCACCCCTCCACTTT. This encodes CASSQARTGGTSYNSPLHF.

This clone was detected only once. This chain connects TRBV5-1 to TRBJ1-4, with 7 bases matching TRBD1. This CDR3 spans 16 amino acids. Germline V gene sequence: CDR1 SGHRS, CDR2 YFSETQ. Trimming took 0 bases from V and 5 from J; bases not matched to a gene: 7. The CDR3 region is CASSLGQGTPNEKLFF. For the CDR3, the DNA is TGCGCCAGCAGCTTGGGACAGGGTACCCCGAATGAAAAACTGTTTTTT.

This chain connects TRBV5-6 to TRBJ2-5, with 7 bases matching TRBD2. The CDR3 has 15 residues. The V gene's germline CDR1 is SGHDT and CDR2 YYEEEE. J was trimmed by 3 bases and V by 0 bases; bases with no gene match: 5. The CDR3 sequence: CASSLDWLAEETQYF. For the CDR3, the DNA is TGTGCCAGCAGCTTGGATTGGCTAGCGGAAGAGACCCAGTACTTC.

In nucleotides, the CDR3 is TGTGCCAGCAGTGTCATAGCAGGCTACACCTTC. Translated: CASSVIAGYTF. V is TRBV6-1 and J is TRBJ1-2; no clear D gene. Trimming left V 4 bases short and J 8 bases short, with 8 bases between. The germline V gene has CDR1 MNHNS and CDR2 SASEGT. The CDR3 sequence is 11 residues long.

V and J are TRBV29-1 and TRBJ2-7; 11 bases are a match to TRBD1. Losses at the gene ends were 5 bases for V and 2 bases for J; bases not matched to a gene: 5. Germline-derived CDR1 and CDR2 are SQVTM and ANQGSEA. CDR3 length: 14 residues. The CDR3, as DNA: TGCAGCGTTTCAGAGGGACAGGGGGCCTACGAGCAGTACTTC. It yields the protein CSVSEGQGAYEQYF.

The gene calls are TRBV30 and TRBJ1-6, with a tentative D call TRBD1 (5 bases). This CDR3 is 14 amino acids long. From germline, CDR1 is GTSNPN and CDR2 SVGIG (reference sequence). Trimming pared 1 base from V and 6 bases from J, leaving 10 bases between. The CDR3 is CAWSGIGVNSPLHF. CDR3 nucleotide sequence: TGTGCCTGGAGTGGAATAGGGGTTAATTCACCCCTCCACTTT. The full variable domain, rest sourced from reference TRBV30 and TRBJ1-6, is SQTIHQWPATLVQPVGSPLSLECTVEGTSNPNLYWYRQAAGRGLQLLFYSVGIGQISSEVPQNLSASRPQDRQFILSSKKLLLSDSGFYLCAWSGIGVNSPLHFGNGTRLTVT.

The rearrangement links TRBV5-1 to TRBJ1-1; 7 nucleotides match TRBD1. This CDR3 has 18 amino acids. J was trimmed by 1 base and V by 4 bases; bases with no gene match: 16. Looked up from germline, CDR1 is SGHRS and CDR2 is YFSETQ. The CDR3 here is CASSDARDSRGWNTEAFF. Here the CDR3 DNA reads TGCGCCAGCAGCGATGCCCGGGACAGCCGAGGTTGGAACACTGAAGCTTTCTTT.

This chain links TRBV5-6 with TRBJ1-6; a weak D match, TRBD1 (6 bases). CDR1 SGHDT and CDR2 YYEEEE come from the germline V gene. The length of the CDR3 is 14 residues. The V end lost 2 bases, the J end lost 10 bases, and 13 bases lay between the germline ends. The CDR3 DNA is TGTGCCAGCAGCTTAGTAACAGGGCCGTCACCCCTCCACTTT. Amino acid sequence: CASSLVTGPSPLHF.

The rearrangement links TRBV7-9 to TRBJ2-3; 11 nucleotides agree with TRBD2. This CDR3 region has 14 residues. Germline CDR1 and CDR2: SEHNR and FQNEAQ (reference sequence). With 7 bases clipped from V and 5 bases from J, the junction kept 5 bases outside the gene matches. The CDR3 DNA is TGTGCCAGCATTAGCGGGGGGGCCCGAGATACGCAGTATTTT. This sequence encodes CASISGGARDTQYF.

DNA for the CDR3: TGCGCCAACCCGGACAGGGATTATGATACGCAGTATTTT. Amino acids: CANPDRDYDTQYF. The genes are TRBV10-1 and TRBJ2-3, with 8 positions matching TRBD1. The CDR3 sequence is 13 residues long. The germline CDR1 and CDR2 sequences are WNHNN and SYGVQD (reference sequence). Trimming cost V 10 bases and J 6 bases; bases outside gene matches: 9.

In the case of this clone: In the same sample, other DNA sequences code for this CDR3. The gene calls are TRBV27 and TRBJ2-3, with D unresolved. Looked up from germline, CDR1 is MNHEY and CDR2 is SMNVEV (reference sequence). V was pared by 6 bases and J by 0 bases, with 7 bases between. The CDR3 extends over 13 amino acids. CDR3 DNA sequence: TGTGCCAGCAGACGGGCTAGCACAGATACGCAGTATTTT. Amino acids: CASRRASTDTQYF.